A single sample is the source of the 4 T cell receptor beta chains below, sequenced in a study of beta chain features in type 1 diabetes. Overall study findings and caveats: All four CD4+ subsets from Type 1 diabetes patients carried moderately but significantly shorter TCRB CDR3s.

The antigens for these receptors are not known. TCRB transcripts that were expressed got sequenced, as all of the isolated RNA had been reverse transcribed. Produced via immunoSEQ multiplex PCR; TCRdb's table is partial and in-frame only. The sample includes under 50,000 clones, roughly 70% of them seen just once. Material for sequencing was Tregs from blood. Receptor source: a young woman with type 1 diabetes.

This clone was seen a handful of times. The chain recombines TRBV7-2 with TRBJ2-2; TRBD2 might be the D (5 bases). The V end was cut by 5 bases, the J end by 7 bases, with 11 bases between. The CDR3 sequence is 13 residues long. Germline CDR1 SGHTA, CDR2 FQGNSA. The CDR3 DNA follows: TGTGCCAGCAGCCTCGAGGGTGGCGGGGAGCTGTTTTTT. This gives the protein CASSLEGGGELFF. Drawing the rest from reference TRBV7-2 and TRBJ2-2, the complete variable domain is GAGVSQSPSNKVTEKGKDVELRCDPISGHTALYWYRQSLGQGLEFLIYFQGNSAPDKSGLPSDRFSAERTGGSVSTLTIQRTQQEDSAVYLCASSLEGGGELFFGEGSRLTVL.

V usage is TRBV5-1 and J usage is TRBJ2-2; 11 bases map to TRBD2. The germline V gene has CDR1 SGHRS and CDR2 YFSETQ. CDR3 length: 19 residues. J was trimmed by 1 base and V by 2 bases; bases with no gene match: 10. CDR3 residues: CASSFPTSGRGLNTGELFF. The CDR3 coding sequence is TGCGCCAGCAGCTTTCCCACTAGCGGGAGAGGTTTGAACACCGGGGAGCTGTTTTTT.

This chain links TRBV27 with TRBJ1-1; 7 bases are shared with TRBD1. The CDR3 sequence is 15 residues long. Germline lookup yields CDR1 MNHEY and CDR2 SMNVEV (reference sequence). With V trimmed by 6 bases and J by 1 base, 8 bases remained unmatched. The CDR3 DNA follows: TGTGCCAGCAGCCGTAACCAGGGGGGGAACACTGAAGCTTTCTTT. Translation: CASSRNQGGNTEAFF.

This rearrangement joins TRBV4-3 to TRBJ1-3, with a tentative D call TRBD1 (5 bases). The germline gives CDR1 LGHNA, CDR2 YSLEER. There are 16 residues in the CDR3. V was cut by 0 bases and J by 4 bases, with 13 bases left in between. For the CDR3, the DNA is TGCGCCAGCAGCCAAGAACCCCAGGGTACGGGAAACACCATATATTTT. This sequence encodes CASSQEPQGTGNTIYF.